This TCR beta chain was sequenced during a study of PD-L1 blockade in urothelial cancer. Across the whole study: Across blood samples, T cells had a median count of 141,255. Study-level results: Clonality of blood TCR below the median before treatment predicted better survival.

Method: immunoSEQ multiplex PCR; TCRdb's copy keeps in-frame clones and lacks some. The table shows approximately 50,000 clones, with 88% occurring only once. Comments on this clone: Its target is not known.

The CDR3 totals 15 residues. With 10 bases clipped from V and 4 bases from J, the junction kept 13 bases outside the gene matches. Germline V gene data show CDR1 as MNHEY and CDR2 as SVGAGI. The time point here: peripheral blood 6 weeks after treatment start. Each patient gave between 1 and 8 samples, pretreatment and on-treatment. This chain links TRBV6-5 with TRBJ2-5; 9 bases agree with TRBD2. Sequencing used PBMCs, obtained around atezolizumab (anti-PD-L1) treatment. The sequence was collected from a man between 60 and 75 years old with urothelial cancer. CDR3 region: CATRLSGGRGETQYF. For the CDR3, the DNA is TGTGCCACGCGCCTTAGCGGGGGTCGCGGAGAGACCCAGTACTTC.